The source of this T cell receptor beta chain is a study of blood T cell repertoires in COVID-19. Assay used: immunoSEQ multiplex PCR; TCRdb lists only in-frame clones, some missing. The sample records some 290,000 clones, around 90% being singletons. The sequenced sample consisted of peripheral blood. The receptor was derived from a woman between 50 and 59 years old who had recovered from COVID-19.

The CDR3 loop is CASSLTSGYEAFF. DNA for the CDR3: TGTGCCAGCAGCTTAACCAGCGGATACGAAGCTTTCTTT. The V gene is TRBV7-2, the J gene TRBJ1-1; no firm D call. CDR3 size: 13 residues. Germline assignment: CDR1 SGHTA and CDR2 FQGNSA. The germline V and J ends were trimmed by 2 bases and 8 bases, with 12 bases remaining between them.